Detailed here is one TCR beta chain. No antigen is known for it. This sample was taken from a study of OX40 agonist ivuxolimab in advanced cancers. About the research overall: Ivuxolimab is an agonistic anti-OX40 (CD134) antibody, and patients were treated with it. General study findings and limits: CD8+ T cells were the subset that, on average, had more expanded clones than CD4+.

V was trimmed by 2 bases and J by 0 bases, leaving 21 bases between them. The CDR3 is made up of 18 amino acids. The germline V gene has CDR1 SGHDT and CDR2 YYEEEE. On cycle 4 day 1 and cycle 7 day 1, as well as at baseline, blood was sampled. This table comes from immunoSEQ multiplex PCR, and its TCRdb copy is limited to in-frame clones, with some not included. This repertoire shows more than 70,000 clones, more than 80% found once; its top ten account for more than 8.5%. The rearrangement links TRBV5-6 to TRBJ2-7; D may be TRBD2 (6 bases). The sequencing here drew on CD4+ or CD8+ T cells sorted from blood, taken in a trial of the OX40 agonist ivuxolimab. The receptor was derived from an adult with an advanced solid tumor such as melanoma, head and neck, liver or kidney cancer. In DNA form, the CDR3 reads TGTGCCAGCAGCTTTTCATACGATTCCGGGACTTACTCCTACGAGCAGTACTTC. Translating it yields CASSFSYDSGTYSYEQYF.